Below, 25 T cell receptor beta chains from the same sample are listed, as sequenced in a study of T-cell memory formation after mild COVID-19. A single record per CDR3 protein comes from TCRdb applying MiXCR to the 5' RACE reads. The table lists fewer than 250,000 distinct CDR3 sequences, 15% of them singletons. The sequenced material came from PBMCs or a T cell subset sorted from them (not recorded which). The source is an adult woman who had mild COVID-19 (a few samples of this study predate the infection). Cell type and time point are not known.

The J gene is TRBJ2-1, the V gene TRBV5-1; D ambiguous. Germline V gene data show CDR1 as SGHRS and CDR2 as YFSETQ. This CDR3 is 15 amino acids long. Trimming removed 2 bases at V and 2 bases at J, with 11 bases between. DNA of the CDR3: TGCGCCAGCAGCTTATCCTGGAACACCTACAATGAGCAGTTCTTC. Translated, it gives CASSLSWNTYNEQFF.

This clonotype was seen repeatedly, ten times or more. CDR3 sequence reads: CASSLSSLAKNIQYF. CDR3 coding DNA: TGTGCCAGCAGCTTATCGTCTCTAGCCAAAAACATTCAGTACTTC. The chain employs TRBV7-9 and TRBJ2-4, with D unresolved. V lost 2 bases and J 0 bases, leaving 8 bases between the germline ends. The CDR3 has 15 amino acids. Per germline, CDR1 SEHNR and CDR2 FQNEAQ (reference sequence).

This clonotype appeared a few times. This chain joins TRBV2 and TRBJ2-2, with unresolved D. This CDR3 is built from 15 residues. Trimming stripped 2 bases from V and 7 bases from J, with 14 bases between. The germline CDR1 and CDR2 sequences are SNHLY and FYNNEI. This CDR3 is CASSEREGRVGELFF. The CDR3 DNA reads TGTGCCAGCAGTGAACGAGAAGGGCGTGTCGGGGAGCTGTTTTTT.

In its sample, this clonotype was seen once. The chain couples TRBV6-2 or TRBV6-3 to TRBJ2-1, with TRBD2 matching 8 bases. V lost 6 bases, J lost 7 bases, and 8 bases stayed unmatched. The germline gives CDR1 MNHEY, CDR2 SVGEGT. The CDR3 length is 14 residues. CDR3 residues: CASSSRTSRNEQFF. CDR3 DNA sequence: TGTGCCAGCAGCTCCAGGACTAGCAGGAATGAGCAGTTCTTC.

The gene calls are TRBV9 and TRBJ1-2; 7 bases align to TRBD1. This CDR3 contains 15 residues. Unmatched junction bases numbered 14, after V lost 5 bases and J lost 7 bases. The germline CDR1 and CDR2 sequences are SGDLS and YYNGEE. CDR3 sequence reads: CASRAAQGLSSGYTF. The CDR3 coding sequence is TGTGCCAGCAGGGCGGCACAGGGGTTAAGTTCTGGCTACACCTTC.

V is TRBV20-1 and J is TRBJ2-3; D is undetermined. Germline loops: CDR1 DFQATT, CDR2 SNEGSKA (reference sequence). The CDR3 totals 9 residues. CDR3 sequence reads: CRVGDTQYF. The CDR3 region has the DNA TGCAGGGTAGGGGATACGCAGTATTTT.

This chain links TRBV12-3 or TRBV12-4 with TRBJ2-7; weak D call: TRBD2 (5 bases). The ends were cut back, 5 bases at V and 1 base at J, with 18 bases in the middle. The CDR3 is 16 residues long. CDR3 nucleotide sequence: TGTGCCAGCAGTCGGGGTAGCGCTTGGGAATCCTACGAGCAGTACTTC. Translated: CASSRGSAWESYEQYF.

The chain carries TRBV5-1 and TRBJ1-3; TRBD1 aligns across 7 bases. The CDR3 is made up of 15 amino acids. Germline lookup yields CDR1 SGHRS and CDR2 YFSETQ. V lost 4 bases, J lost 4 bases, and 8 bases stayed unmatched. DNA of the CDR3: TGCGCCAGCAGCACCGGACAGGCGCCGGGAAACACCATATATTTT. This codes for CASSTGQAPGNTIYF.

This clonotype came up many times. The V call is TRBV20-1, the J call TRBJ2-3; D unclear. V lost 2 bases, J lost 0 bases, and 6 bases lay in between. CDR1 and CDR2 (germline): DFQATT, SNEGSKA (reference sequence). The CDR3 sequence is 13 residues long. CDR3 in amino acids: CSARHQSTDTQYF. CDR3 DNA: TGCAGTGCTAGACACCAGAGCACAGATACGCAGTATTTT.

The chain employs TRBV9 and TRBJ2-3, with D possibly TRBD1 on 5 matching bases. V was pared by 0 bases and J by 2 bases, with 16 bases between. From germline, CDR1 is SGDLS and CDR2 YYNGEE. The CDR3 is 17 amino acids. CDR3 in DNA: TGTGCCAGCAGCGTAGGGGTTGGGCAGGGCCACACAGATACGCAGTATTTT. This gives the protein CASSVGVGQGHTDTQYF.

This clonotype turned up a few times. The chain employs TRBV29-1 and TRBJ2-7; TRBD1 is a possible D gene (7 bases). Germline values: CDR1 SQVTM, CDR2 ANQGSEA. This CDR3 spans 15 amino acids. The V and J ends lost 7 bases and 3 bases respectively, with 22 bases between them. The CDR3 nucleotides read TGCAGCGCAGGGGGAGGAAGGGGCACAGACTACGAGCAGTACTTC. Translation: CSAGGGRGTDYEQYF.

This clonotype was seen more than once but under ten times. The rearrangement uses TRBV2 and TRBJ2-7; D is possibly TRBD2 (5 bases). Per the germline V gene, CDR1 is SNHLY and CDR2 is FYNNEI. V lost 10 bases and J lost 8, with 18 bases in between. There are 12 residues in the CDR3. CDR3: CATRAGPPKQYF. As DNA, the CDR3 is TGTGCCACCCGGGCGGGCCCCCCCAAGCAGTACTTC.

This clonotype showed up just a few times. V and J are TRBV5-5 and TRBJ1-1; TRBD1 matches at 9 bases. This CDR3 is 14 amino acids long. Germline lookup yields CDR1 SGHKS and CDR2 YYEKEE (reference sequence). V shed 2 bases and J 4 bases; nucleotides not matched to a gene: 3. CDR3 sequence: CASSFTGGTTEAFF. CDR3 nucleotide sequence: TGTGCCAGCAGCTTCACAGGGGGCACCACTGAAGCTTTCTTT.

This clonotype was detected only a few times. V gene TRBV5-6 combines with J gene TRBJ2-7; D is perhaps TRBD1 (6 bases). This CDR3 has 13 residues. Germline CDR1 SGHDT, CDR2 YYEEEE. The V and J ends lost 0 bases and 5 bases respectively, with 9 bases between them. The CDR3: CASSLDRDHEQYF. In DNA form, the CDR3 reads TGTGCCAGCAGCTTGGACAGGGACCACGAGCAGTACTTC.

This clonotype was seen at least ten times. V is TRBV10-3 and J is TRBJ1-5; D gene unclear. Trimming took off 0 bases at V and 2 bases at J, with 8 bases between the two ends. The CDR3 spans 15 residues. Germline CDR1 reads ENHRY; CDR2 reads SYGVKD. The CDR3 sequence is CAISESIRGNQPQHF. CDR3 DNA sequence: TGTGCCATCAGTGAGTCGATTAGGGGCAATCAGCCCCAGCATTTT.

This clonotype was counted at least ten times. This chain uses TRBV5-6 with TRBJ2-2; D perhaps matches TRBD1 (6 bases). The V end was cut by 4 bases, the J end by 5 bases, with 21 bases between. The germline V gene encodes CDR1 SGHDT and CDR2 YYEEEE. This CDR3 contains 17 residues. CDR3 sequence (DNA): TGTGCCAGCAGCGCTACCGGGACATTCACGGGGACCGGGGAGCTGTTTTTT. Translation gives CASSATGTFTGTGELFF.

This sequence joins TRBV6-6 and TRBJ1-2; D is uncertain. This CDR3 contains 18 residues. V was cut by 6 bases and J by 8 bases, with 31 bases left in between. In germline, CDR1 is MNHNY, CDR2 SVGAGI (reference sequence). The CDR3 region has the DNA TGTGCCAGCAGGCCCGGGATTAAGTTAGGGAGATGGATGGGGGGCTACACCTTC. Amino acids: CASRPGIKLGRWMGGYTF.

This clonotype was observed a few times. The chain uses TRBV3-1 and TRBJ2-1, with 11 bases aligning to TRBD2. The CDR3 totals 16 residues. Germline lookup yields CDR1 LGHDT and CDR2 YNNKEL (reference sequence). Trimming took 3 bases from V and 7 from J; bases not matched to a gene: 8. CDR3 loop: CASSHSTSGARNEQFF. CDR3 DNA: TGTGCCAGCAGCCACTCGACTAGCGGGGCTCGGAATGAGCAGTTCTTC.

The sample holds a few counts of this clonotype. The chain links TRBV6-2 or TRBV6-3 to TRBJ1-1; a weak D match, TRBD1 (6 bases). With 6 bases removed from V and 0 bases from J, the gap between germline ends came to 14 bases. The CDR3 is 15 residues long. CDR1 and CDR2 from the germline V gene are MNHEY and SVGEGT. This chain's CDR3 is CASRPGQLMNTEAFF. As DNA, the CDR3 is TGTGCCAGCAGACCTGGACAGCTGATGAACACTGAAGCTTTCTTT.

This clonotype was observed a few times. The rearrangement uses TRBV29-1 and TRBJ1-2, with D unresolved. The CDR3 loop spans 13 amino acids. Trimming took off 6 bases at V and 5 bases at J, with 16 bases between the two ends. The germline V gene encodes CDR1 SQVTM and CDR2 ANQGSEA. The CDR3 loop reads CSVGDGKIYGYTF. The CDR3 nucleotides are TGCAGCGTCGGTGACGGGAAGATTTATGGCTACACCTTC.

This clonotype was picked up a small number of times. V is TRBV5-1 and J is TRBJ2-7, with no clear D. The CDR3 is made up of 13 amino acids. Germline CDR1 is SGHRS and CDR2 is YFSETQ. The ends were cut back, 3 bases at V and 4 bases at J, with 11 bases in the middle. For the CDR3, the DNA is TGCGCCAGCAGCTCCCCTGGGGTATACGAGCAGTACTTC. As protein: CASSSPGVYEQYF. Together with reference TRBV5-1 and TRBJ2-7, the CDR3 gives the full variable domain: KAGVTQTPRYLIKTRGQQVTLSCSPISGHRSVSWYQQTPGQGLQFLFEYFSETQRNKGNFPGRFSGRQFSNSRSEMNVSTLELGDSALYLCASSSPGVYEQYFGPGTRLTVT.

The chain is built from TRBV5-1 and TRBJ1-1; D uncertain. V was trimmed by 7 bases and J by 4 bases, leaving 11 bases between them. The V gene's germline CDR1 is SGHRS and CDR2 YFSETQ. The CDR3 is made up of 12 amino acids. CDR3 sequence: CASRETGTEAFF. The DNA of the CDR3 is TGCGCCAGCCGAGAGACGGGCACTGAAGCTTTCTTT. The full variable domain, with the rest looked up from reference TRBV5-1 and TRBJ1-1, is KAGVTQTPRYLIKTRGQQVTLSCSPISGHRSVSWYQQTPGQGLQFLFEYFSETQRNKGNFPGRFSGRQFSNSRSEMNVSTLELGDSALYLCASRETGTEAFFGQGTRLTVV.

In its sample, this clonotype was seen a few times. V is TRBV6-1 and J is TRBJ2-1, with a possible D match to TRBD2 (7 bases). This CDR3 contains 13 residues. The V gene lost 5 bases and the J gene lost 7 bases, with 12 bases spanning the gap. Germline V gene data show CDR1 as MNHNS and CDR2 as SASEGT. The CDR3 here is CASSRGAWNEQFF. CDR3 DNA: TGTGCCAGCAGTCGGGGGGCCTGGAATGAGCAGTTCTTC.

This clonotype was found a few times. The chain recombines TRBV3-1 with TRBJ2-2; maybe TRBD2 (5 bases). The CDR3 contains 14 residues. Trimming left V 5 bases short and J 4 bases short, with 11 bases between. Germline V gene lookup returns CDR1 LGHDT and CDR2 YNNKEL (reference sequence). The CDR3 loop reads CASSVRGGTGELFF. CDR3 DNA: TGTGCCAGCAGCGTCCGGGGTGGCACCGGGGAGCTGTTTTTT.

V usage is TRBV6-1 and J usage is TRBJ2-3; D ambiguous. V shed 2 bases and J shed 7 bases, with 7 bases lying between them. This CDR3 comprises 12 residues. In germline, CDR1 is MNHNS, CDR2 SASEGT. CDR3 loop: CASSESRNTQYF. The CDR3 region has the DNA TGTGCCAGCAGTGAAAGTAGGAATACGCAGTATTTT.